This TCR beta chain was sequenced for a study of cytomegalovirus exposure and HLA in healthy donors. Primers: 60 Vbeta forward and 13 Jbeta reverse. Data came from immunoSEQ multiplex PCR; TCRdb stores just in-frame clones and leaves some out. The sample consists of roughly 200,000 clones, over 65% of them appearing once. Regarding donors, all were healthy bone marrow donors. This receptor was identified in a man between 40 and 49 years old in good health and CMV-seropositive. Sequencing input: PBMCs.

The CDR3 DNA follows: TGTGCCAGCAGTTTATTTTCGGGGGGCGAGCAGTTCTTC. Protein product: CASSLFSGGEQFF. J is TRBJ2-1 and V is TRBV27, with D possibly being TRBD2 (7 bases). CDR3 length: 13 residues. The V end was cut by 1 base, the J end by 10 bases, with 11 bases between. CDR1 is MNHEY, CDR2 SMNVEV, per germline (reference sequence).